The 10 T cell receptor beta chains reported below all come from one sample, sequenced in a study of T cells in Graves' hyperthyroidism and ophthalmopathy. RNA transcripts were the template for amplifying TCR beta CDR3 regions. During a first-round RT-PCR of the TCR CDR3, the HTBI primer set was used. TCRdb called the multiplex PCR reads again in MiXCR, with one record for every CDR3 protein. The data show 380,000 or so distinct CDR3 sequences, roughly 14% seen once. Sequenced sample: blood. The receptors were sampled from a man aged 25 to 40 with Graves' hyperthyroidism that later progressed to Graves' ophthalmopathy.

The chain uses TRBV5-6 and TRBJ2-5; D unresolved. V was pared by 4 bases and J by 1 base, with 14 bases between. Per the germline V gene, CDR1 is SGHDT and CDR2 is YYEEEE. CDR3 length: 15 amino acids. CDR3 nucleotide sequence: TGTGCCAGCAGCCCCGGTTCAGGACGCCAAGAGACCCAGTACTTC. This translates into CASSPGSGRQETQYF.

This clonotype was seen a few times. A read error may explain this, as a much larger clone is one base away. The J gene is TRBJ1-2, the V gene TRBV2; D unclear. Trimming took off 2 bases at V and 3 bases at J, with 16 bases between the two ends. Germline lookup yields CDR1 SNHLY and CDR2 FYNNEI. The CDR3 extends over 16 amino acids. In DNA, the CDR3 is TGTGCCAGCAGTGAAAATAGACCGCCCTTTTACTATGGCTACACCTTC. Its translation: CASSENRPPFYYGYTF.

This clonotype was detected only a few times. The rearrangement joins TRBV5-5 to TRBJ1-2; maybe TRBD1 (5 bases). Trimming removed 5 bases from V and 4 bases from J, with 18 bases in between. The CDR3 is made up of 15 amino acids. The V gene's germline CDR1 is SGHKS and CDR2 YYEKEE (reference sequence). The CDR3 here is CASSPGGATTYGYTF. The CDR3 nucleotides read TGTGCCAGCAGTCCGGGAGGGGCCACCACCTATGGCTACACCTTC.

This clonotype occurred a few times. The chain combines TRBV7-9 with TRBJ1-1; a weak D match, TRBD1 (6 bases). V lost 6 bases, J lost 10 bases, and 24 bases lay in between. CDR1 and CDR2 from the germline V gene are SEHNR and FQNEAQ (reference sequence). The CDR3 is 15 residues long. CDR3 DNA sequence: TGTGCCAGCAGTTCGGACAGTGGCCCCAGGTTTAGAGCTTTCTTT. Protein sequence: CASSSDSGPRFRAFF.

This clonotype was counted at least ten times. The chain links TRBV6-1 to TRBJ1-1; TRBD1 matches 7 bases. CDR1 MNHNS and CDR2 SASEGT come from the germline V gene. V was clipped by 5 bases and J by 4 bases; unmatched bases: 4. The length of the CDR3 is 13 residues. CDR3 amino acids: CASSRDSPTEAFF. The CDR3 region has the DNA TGTGCCAGCAGTCGGGACAGCCCCACTGAAGCTTTCTTT.

This clonotype was counted only a few times. The chain carries TRBV5-1 and TRBJ2-7, with 9 bases identical to TRBD1. Trimming removed 3 bases from V and 0 bases from J; junction bases left unmatched: 7. Germline CDR1 is SGHRS and CDR2 is YFSETQ. The CDR3 runs 16 residues. In nucleotides, the CDR3 is TGCGCCAGCAGCTGGCTACAGGGGGCAAGCTCCTACGAGCAGTACTTC. Residues: CASSWLQGASSYEQYF.

The rearrangement uses TRBV28 and TRBJ2-5; tentative D call: TRBD2 (5 bases). The CDR3 is made up of 12 amino acids. Trimming shortened V by 6 bases and J by 2 bases, and 7 bases separated the two germline ends. From germline, CDR1 is MDHEN and CDR2 SYDVKM. CDR3 protein: CASSGVQETQYF. In DNA form, the CDR3 reads TGTGCCAGCAGCGGGGTGCAAGAGACCCAGTACTTC. Combining the CDR3 with reference TRBV28 and TRBJ2-5 gives the whole variable domain DVKVTQSSRYLVKRTGEKVFLECVQDMDHENMFWYRQDPGLGLRLIYFSYDVKMKEKGDIPEGYSVSREKKERFSLILESASTNQTSMYLCASSGVQETQYFGPGTRLLVL.

This clonotype was seen at least ten times. The chain recombines TRBV3-1 with TRBJ1-2; D perhaps matches TRBD1 (6 bases). The CDR3 totals 16 residues. The V end was cut by 0 bases, the J end by 4 bases, with 15 bases between. Germline V gene data show CDR1 as LGHDT and CDR2 as YNNKEL (reference sequence). DNA for the CDR3: TGTGCCAGCAGCCAAGATGCGGGGGGGCCCGGCTATGGCTACACCTTC. It yields the protein CASSQDAGGPGYGYTF.

This clonotype has only a few counts. V gene TRBV5-5 combines with J gene TRBJ1-6, with a possible D match to TRBD1 (6 bases). Looked up from germline, CDR1 is SGHKS and CDR2 is YYEKEE (reference sequence). Trimming left V 2 bases short and J 8 bases short, with 11 bases between. This CDR3 spans 14 amino acids. CDR3 bases: TGTGCCAGCAGCTTAACAGGGATTGATTCACCCCTCCACTTT. Translation gives CASSLTGIDSPLHF.

This clonotype has a count of ten or more. The chain recombines TRBV6-1 with TRBJ1-4; 10 bases align to TRBD1. Trimming removed 2 bases from V and 3 bases from J; junction bases left unmatched: 3. Germline assignment: CDR1 MNHNS and CDR2 SASEGT. The CDR3 spans 16 residues. The CDR3, as DNA: TGTGCCAGCAGTGAATACGGACAGGGGGCTAATGAAAAACTGTTTTTT. Its protein product is CASSEYGQGANEKLFF.